Described below is a single T cell receptor beta chain sequence and its context. CDR3 length: 15 residues. Germline V gene lookup returns CDR1 SGHRS and CDR2 YFSETQ. With 2 bases clipped from V and 6 bases from J, the junction kept 8 bases outside the gene matches. This sample is drawn from a study of cytomegalovirus exposure and HLA in healthy donors. Study-wide background: Clustering assigned roughly 81% of the approximately 400 genotyped donors to the Caucasian-associated ancestry cluster.

The PCR had 60 Vbeta and 13 Jbeta primers. Some clones are missing from TCRdb's copy, which holds only in-frame ones; the method was immunoSEQ multiplex PCR. The sample lists about 160,000 clones; about 75% were seen once. Sequencing was carried out using PBMCs. This clonotype was sampled from a female donor in good health and CMV-seronegative. The chain links TRBV5-1 to TRBJ1-2; 9 nucleotides line up with TRBD1. For the CDR3, the DNA is TGCGCCAGCAGCTTTAACGACAGGGGGGGCAATGGCTACACCTTC. Translating it yields CASSFNDRGGNGYTF.